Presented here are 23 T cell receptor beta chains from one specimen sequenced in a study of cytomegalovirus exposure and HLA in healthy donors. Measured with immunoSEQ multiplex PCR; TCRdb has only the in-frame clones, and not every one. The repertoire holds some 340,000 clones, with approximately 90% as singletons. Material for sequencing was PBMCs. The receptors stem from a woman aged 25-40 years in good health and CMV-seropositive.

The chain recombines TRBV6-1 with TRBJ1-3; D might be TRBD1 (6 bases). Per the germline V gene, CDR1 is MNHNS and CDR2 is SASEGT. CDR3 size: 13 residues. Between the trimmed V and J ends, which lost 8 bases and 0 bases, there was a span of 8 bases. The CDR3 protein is CASEQGSGNTIYF. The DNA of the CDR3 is TGTGCCAGCGAACAGGGCTCTGGAAACACCATATATTTT.

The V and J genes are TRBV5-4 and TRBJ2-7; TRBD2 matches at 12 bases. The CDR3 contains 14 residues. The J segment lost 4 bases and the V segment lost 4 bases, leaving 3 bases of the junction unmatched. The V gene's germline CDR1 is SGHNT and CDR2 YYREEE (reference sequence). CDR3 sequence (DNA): TGTGCCAGCAGCGGAGGGACTAGCGGGTACGAGCAGTACTTC. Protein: CASSGGTSGYEQYF.

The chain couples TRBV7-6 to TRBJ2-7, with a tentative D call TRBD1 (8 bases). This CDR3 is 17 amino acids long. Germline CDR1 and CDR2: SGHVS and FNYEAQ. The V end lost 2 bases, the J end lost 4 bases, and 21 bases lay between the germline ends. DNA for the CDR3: TGTGCCAGCAGCTTAAGGGCCGGGGGGACAGGAGGGTACGAGCAGTACTTC. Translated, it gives CASSLRAGGTGGYEQYF. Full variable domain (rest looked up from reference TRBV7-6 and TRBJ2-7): GAGVSQSPRYKVTKRGQDVALRCDPISGHVSLYWYRQALGQGPEFLTYFNYEAQQDKSGLPNDRFSAERPEGSISTLTIQRTEQRDSAMYRCASSLRAGGTGGYEQYFGPGTRLTVT.

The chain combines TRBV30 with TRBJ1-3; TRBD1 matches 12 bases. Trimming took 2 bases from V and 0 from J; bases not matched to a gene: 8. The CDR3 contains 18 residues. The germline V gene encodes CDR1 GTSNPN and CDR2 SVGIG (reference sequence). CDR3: CAWSLPGQGAISGNTIYF. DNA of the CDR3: TGTGCCTGGAGTTTACCGGGACAGGGGGCGATCTCTGGAAACACCATATATTTT.

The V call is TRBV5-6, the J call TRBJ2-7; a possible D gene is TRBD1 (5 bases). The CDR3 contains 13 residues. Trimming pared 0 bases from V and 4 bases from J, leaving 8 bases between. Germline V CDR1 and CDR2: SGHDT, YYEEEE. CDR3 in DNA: TGTGCCAGCAGCTTGGGGGCAGGGTACGAGCAGTACTTC. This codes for CASSLGAGYEQYF. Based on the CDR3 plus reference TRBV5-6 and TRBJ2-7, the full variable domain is DAGVTQSPTHLIKTRGQQVTLRCSPKSGHDTVSWYQQALGQGPQFIFQYYEEEERQRGNFPDRFSGHQFPNYSSELNVNALLLGDSALYLCASSLGAGYEQYFGPGTRLTVT.

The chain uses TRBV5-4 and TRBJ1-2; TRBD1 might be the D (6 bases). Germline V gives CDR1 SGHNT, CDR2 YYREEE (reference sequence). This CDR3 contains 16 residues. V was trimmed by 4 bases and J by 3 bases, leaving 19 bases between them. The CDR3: CASSNPTGQFHYGYTF. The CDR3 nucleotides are TGTGCCAGCAGCAACCCCACTGGACAGTTCCACTATGGCTACACCTTC. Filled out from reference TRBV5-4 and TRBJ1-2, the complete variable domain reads ETGVTQSPTHLIKTRGQQVTLRCSSQSGHNTVSWYQQALGQGPQFIFQYYREEENGRGNFPPRFSGLQFPNYSSELNVNALELDDSALYLCASSNPTGQFHYGYTFGSGTRLTVV.

This CDR3 reads CASSVDRYNEQFF. DNA of the CDR3: TGTGCCAGCAGCGTAGATAGGTACAATGAGCAGTTCTTC. V gene TRBV9 combines with J gene TRBJ2-1; D unclear. Germline lookup yields CDR1 SGDLS and CDR2 YYNGEE. This CDR3 is built from 13 residues. Trimming stripped 0 bases from V and 4 bases from J, with 5 bases between. The whole variable domain, filled in from reference TRBV9 and TRBJ2-1, reads DSGVTQTPKHLITATGQRVTLRCSPRSGDLSVYWYQQSLDQGLQFLIQYYNGEERAKGNILERFSAQQFPDLHSELNLSSLELGDSALYFCASSVDRYNEQFFGPGTRLTVL.

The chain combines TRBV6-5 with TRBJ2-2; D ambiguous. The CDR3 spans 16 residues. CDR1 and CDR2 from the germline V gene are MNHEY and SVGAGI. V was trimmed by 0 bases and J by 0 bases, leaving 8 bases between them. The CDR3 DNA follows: TGTGCCAGCAGTTACTCGAACTCCCCGAACACCGGGGAGCTGTTTTTT. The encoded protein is CASSYSNSPNTGELFF.

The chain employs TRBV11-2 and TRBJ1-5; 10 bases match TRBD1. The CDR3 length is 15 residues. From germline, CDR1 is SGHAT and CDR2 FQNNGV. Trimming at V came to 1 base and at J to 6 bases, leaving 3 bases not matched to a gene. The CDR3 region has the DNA TGTGCCAGCAGCTTAGGGGACAGGGGTGCTCAGCCCCAGCATTTT. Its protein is CASSLGDRGAQPQHF.

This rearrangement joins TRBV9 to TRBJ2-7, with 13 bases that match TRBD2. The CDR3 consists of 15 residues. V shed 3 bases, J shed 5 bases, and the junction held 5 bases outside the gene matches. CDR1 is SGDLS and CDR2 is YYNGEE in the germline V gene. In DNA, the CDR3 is TGTGCCAGCAGCGCCGGACTAGCGGGAGTAGACGAGCAGTACTTC. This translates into CASSAGLAGVDEQYF.

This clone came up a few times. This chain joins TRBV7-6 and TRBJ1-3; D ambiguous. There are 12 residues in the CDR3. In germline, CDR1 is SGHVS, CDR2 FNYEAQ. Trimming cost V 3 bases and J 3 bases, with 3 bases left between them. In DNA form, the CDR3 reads TGTGCCAGCAGCTTGGGTGGAAACACCATATATTTT. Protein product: CASSLGGNTIYF.

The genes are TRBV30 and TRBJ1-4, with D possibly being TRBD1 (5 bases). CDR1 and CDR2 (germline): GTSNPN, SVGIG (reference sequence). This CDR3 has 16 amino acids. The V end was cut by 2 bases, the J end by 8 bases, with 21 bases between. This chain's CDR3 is CAWSLGFGTLREKLFF. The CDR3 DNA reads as TGTGCCTGGAGTTTGGGCTTTGGGACCCTGCGGGAAAAACTGTTTTTT.

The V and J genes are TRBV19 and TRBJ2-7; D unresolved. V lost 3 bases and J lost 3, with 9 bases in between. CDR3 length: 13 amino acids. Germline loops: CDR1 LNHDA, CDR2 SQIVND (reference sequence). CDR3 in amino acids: CASSINSDYEQYF. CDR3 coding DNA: TGTGCCAGTAGTATTAACTCGGACTACGAGCAGTACTTC. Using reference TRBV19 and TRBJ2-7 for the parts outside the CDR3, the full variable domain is DGGITQSPKYLFRKEGQNVTLSCEQNLNHDAMYWYRQDPGQGLRLIYYSQIVNDFQKGDIAEGYSVSREKKESFPLTVTSAQKNPTAFYLCASSINSDYEQYFGPGTRLTVT.

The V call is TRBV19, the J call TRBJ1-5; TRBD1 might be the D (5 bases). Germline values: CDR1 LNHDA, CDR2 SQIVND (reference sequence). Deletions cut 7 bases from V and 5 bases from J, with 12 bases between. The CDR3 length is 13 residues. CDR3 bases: TGTGCCAGTAATGCAGGGAGTCATCAGCCCCAGCATTTT. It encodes CASNAGSHQPQHF.

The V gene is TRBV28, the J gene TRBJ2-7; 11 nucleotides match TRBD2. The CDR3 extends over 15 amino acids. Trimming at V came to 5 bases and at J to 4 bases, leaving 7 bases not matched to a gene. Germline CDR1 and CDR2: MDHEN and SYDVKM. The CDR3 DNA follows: TGTGCCAGCAGTCGCCGGGGACTAGCGGATTACGAGCAGTACTTC. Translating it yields CASSRRGLADYEQYF.

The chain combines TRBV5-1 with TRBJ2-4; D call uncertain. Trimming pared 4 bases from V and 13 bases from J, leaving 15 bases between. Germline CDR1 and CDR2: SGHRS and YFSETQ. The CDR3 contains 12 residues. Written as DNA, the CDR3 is TGCGCCAGCAGCAACTTGGTCGGACGGCAGTACTTC. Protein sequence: CASSNLVGRQYF. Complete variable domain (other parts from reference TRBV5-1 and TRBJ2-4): KAGVTQTPRYLIKTRGQQVTLSCSPISGHRSVSWYQQTPGQGLQFLFEYFSETQRNKGNFPGRFSGRQFSNSRSEMNVSTLELGDSALYLCASSNLVGRQYFGAGTRLSVL.

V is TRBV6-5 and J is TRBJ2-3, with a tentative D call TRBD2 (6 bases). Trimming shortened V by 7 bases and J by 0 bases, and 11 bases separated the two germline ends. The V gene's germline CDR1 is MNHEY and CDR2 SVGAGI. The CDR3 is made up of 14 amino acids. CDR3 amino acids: CASTPGTSTDTQYF. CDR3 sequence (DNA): TGTGCCAGCACTCCCGGGACTAGCACAGATACGCAGTATTTT.

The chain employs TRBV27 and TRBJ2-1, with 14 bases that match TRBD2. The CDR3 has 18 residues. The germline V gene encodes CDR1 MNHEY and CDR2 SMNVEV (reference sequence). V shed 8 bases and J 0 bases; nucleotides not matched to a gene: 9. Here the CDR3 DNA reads TGTGCCAGCGGCTCGGAAGGACTAGCGGGAGGCTCCTACAATGAGCAGTTCTTC. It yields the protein CASGSEGLAGGSYNEQFF.

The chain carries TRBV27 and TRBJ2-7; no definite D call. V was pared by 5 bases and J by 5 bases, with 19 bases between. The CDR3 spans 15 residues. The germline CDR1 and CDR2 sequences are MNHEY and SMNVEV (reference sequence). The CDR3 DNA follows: TGTGCCAGCAGTCCCTTCGGCCCGTCTCGCCACGAGCAGTACTTC. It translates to CASSPFGPSRHEQYF.

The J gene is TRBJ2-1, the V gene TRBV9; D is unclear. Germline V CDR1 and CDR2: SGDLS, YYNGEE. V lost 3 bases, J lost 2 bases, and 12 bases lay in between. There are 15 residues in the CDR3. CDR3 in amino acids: CASSARMSTYNEQFF. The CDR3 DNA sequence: TGTGCCAGCAGCGCCCGAATGAGCACCTACAATGAGCAGTTCTTC. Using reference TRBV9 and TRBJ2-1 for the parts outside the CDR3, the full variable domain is DSGVTQTPKHLITATGQRVTLRCSPRSGDLSVYWYQQSLDQGLQFLIQYYNGEERAKGNILERFSAQQFPDLHSELNLSSLELGDSALYFCASSARMSTYNEQFFGPGTRLTVL.

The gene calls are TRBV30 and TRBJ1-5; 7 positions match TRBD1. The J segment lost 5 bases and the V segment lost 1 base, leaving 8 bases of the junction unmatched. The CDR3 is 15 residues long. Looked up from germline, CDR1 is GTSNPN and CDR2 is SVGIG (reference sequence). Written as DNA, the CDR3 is TGTGCCTGGAGTGGGTACAGGGGAAGGGATCAGCCCCAGCATTTT. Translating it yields CAWSGYRGRDQPQHF.

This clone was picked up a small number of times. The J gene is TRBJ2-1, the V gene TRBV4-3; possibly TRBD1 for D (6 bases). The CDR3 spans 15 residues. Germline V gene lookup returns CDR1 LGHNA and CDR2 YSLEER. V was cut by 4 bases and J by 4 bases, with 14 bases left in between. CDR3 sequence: CASSPSRGRYNEQFF. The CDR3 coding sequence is TGCGCCAGCAGCCCTAGCAGGGGTCGATACAATGAGCAGTTCTTC.

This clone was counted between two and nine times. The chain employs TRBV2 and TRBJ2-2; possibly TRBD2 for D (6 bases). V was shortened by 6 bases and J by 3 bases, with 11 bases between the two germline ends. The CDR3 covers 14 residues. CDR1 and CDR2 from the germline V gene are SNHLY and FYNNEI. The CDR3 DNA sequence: TGTGCCAGCAGGAGGGACTCCGACACCGGGGAGCTGTTTTTT. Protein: CASRRDSDTGELFF.